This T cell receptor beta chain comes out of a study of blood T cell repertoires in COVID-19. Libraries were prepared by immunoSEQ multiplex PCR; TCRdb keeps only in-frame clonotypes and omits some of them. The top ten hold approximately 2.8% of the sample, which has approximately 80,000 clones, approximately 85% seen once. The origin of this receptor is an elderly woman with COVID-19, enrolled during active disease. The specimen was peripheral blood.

The CDR3 DNA reads as TGTGCCTGGAGTGGTTTTCAGGATTCTAACTATGGCTACACCTTC. Amino acid sequence: CAWSGFQDSNYGYTF. The chain carries TRBV30 and TRBJ1-2, with D unresolved. The CDR3 has 15 amino acids. Trimming pared 1 base from V and 0 bases from J, leaving 12 bases between. Germline loops: CDR1 GTSNPN, CDR2 SVGIG (reference sequence).